Each of the 18 T cell receptor beta chains below was sequenced from the same sample in a study of T cell repertoires in cytomegalovirus infection. TCRdb independently ran MiXCR on the reads; one entry per CDR3 protein. The table shows approximately 630,000 distinct CDR3 sequences, with about 24% occurring only once. The sequencing sample was made of CD8+ T cells from PBMCs. Receptors were obtained from a human donor in good health (CMV status not recorded). Some clones in this sample may be carry-over from other donors' samples.

This clonotype was recorded at least ten times. This sequence joins TRBV7-2 and TRBJ1-5; D is unclear. Germline loops: CDR1 SGHTA, CDR2 FQGNSA. Trimming removed 4 bases at V and 6 bases at J, with 16 bases between. The CDR3 consists of 15 residues. The CDR3 bases are TGTGCCAGCAGCTACCTCGAAGGGTCTGCTCAGCCCCAGCATTTT. This encodes CASSYLEGSAQPQHF.

This clonotype has only a few counts. An end of the junction differs from the germline gene, which may be a read error. The rearrangement links TRBV7-9 to TRBJ1-1; 7 positions agree with TRBD1. Germline CDR1 reads SEHNR; CDR2 reads FQNEAQ (reference sequence). The CDR3 is 17 amino acids. The CDR3 region is CASSLGPLDRANTEAFF. CDR3 nucleotide sequence: TGCGCCAGCAGCTTGGGCCCCTTAGACAGGGCGAACACTGAAGCTTTCTTT. The entire variable domain, with the rest obtained from reference TRBV7-9 and TRBJ1-1, is as follows: DTGVSQNPRHKITKRGQNVTFRCDPISEHNRLYWYRQTLGQGPEFLTYFQNEAQLEKSRLLSDRFSAERPKGSFSTLEIQRTEQGDSAMYLCASSLGPLDRANTEAFFGQGTRLTVV.

At least ten counts were recorded for this clonotype. The genes are TRBV7-8 and TRBJ1-3; 8 positions agree with TRBD1. The CDR3 length is 15 residues. The J segment lost 3 bases and the V segment lost 6 bases, leaving 7 bases of the junction unmatched. CDR1 is SGHVS, CDR2 FQNEAQ, per germline. The CDR3 region is CASSFGQGDGNTIYF. CDR3 sequence (DNA): TGTGCCAGCAGTTTCGGACAGGGAGATGGAAACACCATATATTTT.

This clonotype has ten or more counts. The V and J genes are TRBV6-2 or TRBV6-3 and TRBJ2-3; 11 positions agree with TRBD2. The V gene's germline CDR1 is MNHEY and CDR2 SVGEGT. With V trimmed by 0 bases and J by 0 bases, 11 bases remained unmatched. The CDR3 has 20 amino acids. The CDR3 DNA reads as TGTGCCAGCAGTTACTCGAGGGGGACTAGCGGAGATTCTAGCACAGATACGCAGTATTTT. Residues: CASSYSRGTSGDSSTDTQYF.

This clonotype was found a few times. The chain uses TRBV27 and TRBJ2-6; the D gene is possibly TRBD1 (6 bases). CDR1 MNHEY and CDR2 SMNVEV come from the germline V gene (reference sequence). The CDR3 has 18 amino acids. V was shortened by 5 bases and J by 0 bases, with 17 bases between the two germline ends. The CDR3 DNA is TGTGCCAGCAGTCCCTCGAAGGGGGAAAGCTCTGGGGCCAACGTCCTGACTTTC. Translating it yields CASSPSKGESSGANVLTF.

The chain uses TRBV29-1 and TRBJ1-2; D perhaps matches TRBD1 (6 bases). Germline V lookup: CDR1 SQVTM, CDR2 ANQGSEA. The CDR3 sequence is 12 residues long. V lost 4 bases, J lost 1 base, and 7 bases lay in between. The CDR3 here is CSVGTDNYGYTF. The CDR3 DNA is TGCAGCGTTGGGACAGATAACTATGGCTACACCTTC.

CDR3 region: CSVEEGSGYEQYF. The CDR3 DNA is TGCAGCGTTGAGGAAGGTTCAGGGTACGAGCAGTACTTC. V is TRBV29-1 and J is TRBJ2-7; tentative D call: TRBD1 (5 bases). This CDR3 has 13 residues. CDR1 SQVTM and CDR2 ANQGSEA come from the germline V gene. V dropped 3 bases and J dropped 4 bases, with 13 bases sitting between them.

The chain couples TRBV7-3 to TRBJ1-1; TRBD1 is a possible D gene (5 bases). Germline V CDR1 and CDR2: SGHTA, FQGTGA. This CDR3 is 14 amino acids long. V lost 5 bases and J lost 4, with 14 bases in between. The CDR3 DNA follows: TGTGCCAGCAGCCCCAGGGTAGGGGTCACTGAAGCTTTCTTT. This translates into CASSPRVGVTEAFF.

The rearrangement uses TRBV7-8 and TRBJ2-5; TRBD2 matches 8 bases. The V segment lost 1 base and the J segment 5 bases; nucleotides outside the gene matches: 9. Germline V gene data show CDR1 as SGHVS and CDR2 as FQNEAQ. This CDR3 is 16 amino acids long. The CDR3 DNA follows: TGTGCCAGCAGCTTAGATGACGGGGGGGCCTTGGAGACCCAGTACTTC. Translated: CASSLDDGGALETQYF.

This clonotype was found many times. The rearrangement joins TRBV7-6 to TRBJ1-2, with D maybe TRBD1 (6 bases). CDR3 length equals 15 residues. Trimming shortened V by 2 bases and J by 4 bases, and 14 bases separated the two germline ends. In germline, CDR1 is SGHVS, CDR2 FNYEAQ. The CDR3 region has the DNA TGTGCCAGCAGCTTATTCGGGCAGGGGCCCTATGGCTACACCTTC. Its translation: CASSLFGQGPYGYTF.

This clonotype was recorded many times. The chain uses TRBV6-5 and TRBJ1-2; tentative D call: TRBD1 (6 bases). Per the germline V gene, CDR1 is MNHEY and CDR2 is SVGAGI. The V end was cut by 2 bases, the J end by 6 bases, with 7 bases between. The CDR3 has 12 amino acids. The DNA of the CDR3 is TGTGCCAGCAGTTACGAGGGGGATGGCTACACCTTC. Its translation: CASSYEGDGYTF.

This chain joins TRBV6-6 and TRBJ1-1; D ambiguous. From germline, CDR1 is MNHNY and CDR2 SVGAGI (reference sequence). The CDR3 is 13 amino acids. V lost 5 bases and J 2 bases, leaving 9 bases between the germline ends. The CDR3 is CASSRPFNTEAFF. CDR3 DNA: TGTGCCAGCAGTCGTCCCTTCAACACTGAAGCTTTCTTT.

This clonotype was detected a few times. The chain employs TRBV6-2 or TRBV6-3 and TRBJ2-7, with 7 bases identical to TRBD2. Per the germline V gene, CDR1 is MNHEY and CDR2 is SVGEGT. This CDR3 is built from 15 residues. With V trimmed by 0 bases and J by 2 bases, 4 bases remained unmatched. The CDR3 DNA follows: TGTGCCAGCAGTTACTCGGGGGGGGAGACCTACGAGCAGTACTTC. Residues: CASSYSGGETYEQYF.

The rearrangement links TRBV14 to TRBJ2-4; D gene uncertain. The V gene's germline CDR1 is SGHDN and CDR2 FVKESK. V lost 0 bases to trimming and J lost 4 bases, with 10 bases between them. The CDR3 runs to 15 residues. The CDR3 loop reads CASSQDRAPKNIQYF. Here the CDR3 DNA reads TGTGCCAGCAGCCAAGATCGGGCACCGAAAAACATTCAGTACTTC.

This clonotype was counted only a few times. The rearrangement joins TRBV24-1 to TRBJ2-1; D may be TRBD2 (7 bases). V lost 5 bases and J lost 9, with 16 bases in between. The CDR3 is 14 amino acids. CDR1 is KGHDR, CDR2 SFDVKD, per germline. In DNA, the CDR3 is TGTGCCACCAGTGGACCCTCGGGGGGCCTTGAGCAGTTCTTC. Encoded protein: CATSGPSGGLEQFF.

The chain is built from TRBV29-1 and TRBJ2-1, with no clear D. Trimming removed 0 bases from V and 0 bases from J, with 6 bases in between. The V gene's germline CDR1 is SQVTM and CDR2 ANQGSEA. This CDR3 spans 14 amino acids. CDR3 coding DNA: TGCAGCGTTGAAGACCGGAGCTCCTACAATGAGCAGTTCTTC. This translates into CSVEDRSSYNEQFF.

Turning to this clonotype: A much bigger clone sits one base away, suggesting this may be a read error. The J gene is TRBJ1-2, the V gene TRBV7-6; 8 nucleotides line up with TRBD1. Germline V gene data show CDR1 as SGHVS and CDR2 as FNYEAQ. The CDR3 runs 19 residues. CDR3 sequence: CDSSLEMSLDRVAWDGYTF. CDR3 DNA: TGTGACAGCAGCTTAGAGATGAGTCTGGACAGGGTGGCGTGGGATGGCTACACCTTC.

With respect to this clonotype: This may come from a read error, since a much larger clone is one base off. This chain joins TRBV12-3 or TRBV12-4 and TRBJ2-3; TRBD1 agrees at 8 bases. This CDR3 comprises 16 residues. Trimming cost V 2 bases and J 2 bases; bases outside gene matches: 6. For the CDR3, the DNA is TGTGCCAGCAGTTTATTGACAGGGGCCAACACAGATACGCAGTATTTT. Residues: CASSLLTGANTDTQYF.